The source of this T cell receptor (beta chain) is a study of CD8 T cells in Susac syndrome. Random hexamers were used to reverse transcribe the RNA input (about 0.5 to 1 ug). TCRdb reprocessed the immunoSEQ multiplex PCR reads with MiXCR, giving one entry per CDR3 protein. The table includes approximately 270,000 distinct CDR3 sequences, roughly 95% detected once. CDR1 is DFQATT and CDR2 is SNEGSKA in the germline V gene (reference sequence). The CDR3 covers 15 residues. V shed 4 bases, J shed 6 bases, and the junction held 12 bases outside the gene matches. What was sequenced was CD4+ T cells from PBMCs. This clonotype was obtained from a human donor with multiple sclerosis. The chain links TRBV20-1 to TRBJ2-1; the match to TRBD2 covers 7 bases. CDR3: CSAKPLTSVRNEQFF. The CDR3, as DNA: TGCAGTGCTAAACCCCTTACTAGCGTTCGCAATGAGCAGTTCTTC.